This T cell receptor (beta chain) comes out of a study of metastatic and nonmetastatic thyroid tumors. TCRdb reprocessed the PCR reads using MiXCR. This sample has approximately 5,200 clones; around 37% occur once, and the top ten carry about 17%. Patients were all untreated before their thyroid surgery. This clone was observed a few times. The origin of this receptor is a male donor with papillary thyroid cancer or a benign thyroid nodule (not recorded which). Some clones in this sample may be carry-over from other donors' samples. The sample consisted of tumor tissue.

DNA for the CDR3: TGTGCCACCAGCAGAGATCGAGGACTAGGCGAGACCCAGTACTTC. It specifies CATSRDRGLGETQYF. V is TRBV15 and J is TRBJ2-5; 7 nucleotides align to TRBD2. The CDR3 spans 15 residues. J lost 5 bases, V lost 0 bases, and 6 bases had no gene match. Looked up from germline, CDR1 is LNHNV and CDR2 is YYDKDF (reference sequence).